The 27 T cell receptor beta chains given below trace back to one sample, sequenced in a study of blood T cell repertoires in COVID-19. Clones were read by immunoSEQ multiplex PCR, and TCRdb kept only the in-frame ones, dropping some. The sample consists of about 280,000 clones, 85% of them appearing once. The specimen sequenced was peripheral blood. The source of these receptors is a human donor in a cohort sampled during active COVID-19.

The rearrangement uses TRBV5-5 and TRBJ1-4, with 8 bases aligning to TRBD1. CDR3 size: 15 residues. Per germline, CDR1 SGHKS and CDR2 YYEKEE (reference sequence). Unmatched junction bases numbered 4, after V lost 5 bases and J lost 1 base. CDR3 DNA: TGTGCCAGCAGGGCCGGGACAGGAACTAATGAAAAACTGTTTTTT. As protein: CASRAGTGTNEKLFF.

The genes are TRBV3-1 (or the pseudogene TRBV3-2) and TRBJ2-7, with D uncertain. The CDR3 length is 12 residues. Looked up from germline, CDR1 is LGHDT and CDR2 is YNNKEL (reference sequence). V lost 6 bases, J lost 3 bases, and 9 bases lay in between. CDR3 DNA sequence: TGTGCCAGCAGTCCCGGGTACTACGAGCAGTACTTC. Protein product: CASSPGYYEQYF.

Only one count was recorded for this clone. J is TRBJ2-7 and V is TRBV7-8; 9 nucleotides match TRBD2. Germline CDR1 is SGHVS and CDR2 is FQNEAQ. J was trimmed by 3 bases and V by 8 bases; bases with no gene match: 20. The CDR3 runs to 18 residues. Written as DNA, the CDR3 is TGTGCCAGCGCTGGCCGGCTGGAGTTTGCGGGGGGGGACTACGAGCAGTACTTC. Translation gives CASAGRLEFAGGDYEQYF.

The rearrangement uses TRBV9 and TRBJ2-3; 14 bases agree with TRBD2. V trimming: 0 bases; J trimming: 4 bases; junction bases outside the gene matches: 7. CDR1 and CDR2 (germline): SGDLS, YYNGEE. The CDR3 runs to 18 residues. DNA for the CDR3: TGTGCCAGCAGCGTAGCCGGGACTAGCGGGAGTAGAGCAGATACGCAGTATTTT. Translation gives CASSVAGTSGSRADTQYF.

This clone has more than one count but fewer than ten. The chain carries TRBV5-1 and TRBJ1-1, with TRBD1 matching over 8 bases. The V segment lost 7 bases and the J segment 1 base; nucleotides outside the gene matches: 9. The CDR3 runs 15 residues. Germline lookup yields CDR1 SGHRS and CDR2 YFSETQ. The CDR3 protein is CASAGQGKTNTEAFF. The CDR3 DNA is TGCGCCAGCGCCGGACAGGGCAAGACGAACACTGAAGCTTTCTTT.

This chain joins TRBV27 and TRBJ1-5, with D uncertain. Trimming shortened V by 3 bases and J by 9 bases, and 12 bases separated the two germline ends. Germline V gene data show CDR1 as MNHEY and CDR2 as SMNVEV (reference sequence). CDR3 size: 13 residues. Here the CDR3 DNA reads TGTGCCAGCAGTTTGCAGCCCTCTAGGCCCCAGCATTTT. It translates to CASSLQPSRPQHF.

This clone was seen only once. The chain has TRBV6-5 and TRBJ2-2; 9 bases fit TRBD2. The CDR3 totals 14 residues. CDR1 and CDR2 from the germline V gene are MNHEY and SVGAGI. V trimming: 8 bases; J trimming: 6 bases; junction bases outside the gene matches: 7. The CDR3 loop is CASLSGSIAGELFF. The CDR3 region has the DNA TGTGCCAGCCTTAGCGGGAGTATCGCCGGGGAGCTGTTTTTT.

This clone was seen more than once but under ten times. The CDR3 protein is CAGGQGAFLAQYF. DNA for the CDR3: TGTGCCGGGGGACAGGGGGCGTTCCTTGCGCAGTACTTC. The rearrangement links TRBV6-5 to TRBJ2-7; 12 bases agree with TRBD1. Germline CDR1 reads MNHEY; CDR2 reads SVGAGI. Trimming removed 11 bases from V and 9 bases from J; junction bases left unmatched: 11. CDR3 size: 13 residues.

The V call is TRBV5-1, the J call TRBJ1-1; the D gene is possibly TRBD1 (6 bases). Per the germline V gene, CDR1 is SGHRS and CDR2 is YFSETQ. V was trimmed by 4 bases and J by 1 base, leaving 11 bases between them. The CDR3 totals 14 residues. CDR3 sequence reads: CASSPMTGNTEAFF. The DNA of the CDR3 is TGCGCCAGCAGCCCCATGACAGGGAACACTGAAGCTTTCTTT.

The V call is TRBV6-6, the J call TRBJ1-2; D might be TRBD1 (5 bases). Germline CDR1 and CDR2: MNHNY and SVGAGI (reference sequence). The CDR3 consists of 15 residues. V was cut by 3 bases and J by 4 bases, with 15 bases left in between. The CDR3 reads CASSYGLGGGYGYTF. The CDR3 DNA reads as TGTGCCAGCAGTTATGGCCTCGGGGGTGGCTATGGCTACACCTTC.

This chain uses TRBV28 with TRBJ1-4; no clear D gene. Germline loops: CDR1 MDHEN, CDR2 SYDVKM. This CDR3 has 15 residues. V gave up 4 bases and J gave up 4 bases, with 13 bases separating them. The DNA for the CDR3 is TGTGCCAGCAGTTCCCCTCAGGCGAATAATGAAAAACTGTTTTTT. It yields the protein CASSSPQANNEKLFF.

This chain links TRBV3-1 (or the pseudogene TRBV3-2) with TRBJ2-2; D gene ambiguous. The CDR3 is made up of 15 amino acids. Germline assignment: CDR1 LGHDT and CDR2 YNNKEL (reference sequence). With 1 base removed from V and 1 base from J, the gap between germline ends came to 7 bases. The CDR3 nucleotides are TGTGCCAGCAGCCAAGTCCGAGTGAACACCGGGGAGCTGTTTTTT. Protein sequence: CASSQVRVNTGELFF.

There are a few counts of this clone. V is TRBV2 and J is TRBJ1-1; D is ambiguous. The CDR3 covers 13 residues. From germline, CDR1 is SNHLY and CDR2 FYNNEI. V was cut by 5 bases and J by 1 base, with 8 bases left in between. CDR3 sequence reads: CASSIDTNTEAFF. The CDR3 region has the DNA TGTGCCAGCAGTATTGACACGAACACTGAAGCTTTCTTT. The complete variable domain, with remaining parts taken from reference TRBV2 and TRBJ1-1, reads EPEVTQTPSHQVTQMGQEVILRCVPISNHLYFYWYRQILGQKVEFLVSFYNNEISEKSEIFDDQFSVERPDGSNFTLKIRSTKLEDSAMYFCASSIDTNTEAFFGQGTRLTVV.

The J gene is TRBJ2-2, the V gene TRBV27, with 9 bases fitting TRBD1. The CDR3 spans 15 residues. Germline V gene lookup returns CDR1 MNHEY and CDR2 SMNVEV (reference sequence). V shed 3 bases, J shed 6 bases, and the junction held 5 bases outside the gene matches. The CDR3 nucleotides read TGTGCCAGCAGTTTCTTTGGGACAGGGTCCGGGGAGCTGTTTTTT. It translates to CASSFFGTGSGELFF.

The V call is TRBV7-9, the J call TRBJ1-3; tentatively, D is TRBD1 (6 bases). Germline V gene data show CDR1 as SEHNR and CDR2 as FQNEAQ (reference sequence). Trimming took off 4 bases at V and 4 bases at J, with 17 bases between the two ends. This CDR3 is 16 amino acids long. CDR3 in amino acids: CASSSQGRTGGNTIYF. The CDR3 DNA reads as TGTGCCAGCAGCTCACAGGGACGCACAGGCGGAAACACCATATATTTT.

The chain carries TRBV5-6 and TRBJ2-4; no firm D call. Trimming removed 1 base at V and 8 bases at J, with 10 bases between. CDR1 is SGHDT and CDR2 is YYEEEE in the germline V gene. This CDR3 region has 13 residues. Here the CDR3 reads CASSLNLDYIQYF. The CDR3 nucleotides are TGTGCCAGCAGCTTGAACCTAGATTACATTCAGTACTTC.

The chain joins TRBV18 to TRBJ1-6; no clear D gene. Germline V lookup: CDR1 KGHSH, CDR2 LQKENI. The germline V and J ends were trimmed by 2 bases and 9 bases, with 8 bases remaining between them. The CDR3 is 13 residues long. For the CDR3, the DNA is TGTGCCAGCTCACCAGCGGAACGTTCACCCCTCCACTTT. Protein product: CASSPAERSPLHF.

J is TRBJ2-5 and V is TRBV5-1; tentatively, D is TRBD1 (5 bases). There are 14 residues in the CDR3. V was shortened by 6 bases and J by 5 bases, with 17 bases between the two germline ends. CDR1 and CDR2 (germline): SGHRS, YFSETQ. This CDR3 is CASTGQGVGETQYF. The CDR3 DNA reads TGCGCCAGCACCGGTCAGGGTGTTGGGGAGACCCAGTACTTC. The full variable domain, its missing parts supplied by reference TRBV5-1 and TRBJ2-5, is KAGVTQTPRYLIKTRGQQVTLSCSPISGHRSVSWYQQTPGQGLQFLFEYFSETQRNKGNFPGRFSGRQFSNSRSEMNVSTLELGDSALYLCASTGQGVGETQYFGPGTRLLVL.

The chain combines TRBV24-1 with TRBJ1-5, with 7 bases matching TRBD1. Germline V lookup: CDR1 KGHDR, CDR2 SFDVKD. V dropped 7 bases and J dropped 8; count of bases not matched to a gene: 7. The CDR3 loop spans 13 amino acids. The CDR3 DNA reads TGTGCCACCAGCATGACAGGGTATGAGCCCCAGCATTTT. This sequence encodes CATSMTGYEPQHF.

The chain combines TRBV7-9 with TRBJ2-5; 8 bases fit TRBD2. This CDR3 is built from 16 residues. V trimming: 2 bases; J trimming: 5 bases; junction bases outside the gene matches: 10. The V gene's germline CDR1 is SEHNR and CDR2 FQNEAQ (reference sequence). In nucleotides, the CDR3 is TGTGCCAGCAGCTTATCGAGCTTAGCGGGATGGGAGACCCAGTACTTC. It yields the protein CASSLSSLAGWETQYF.

The chain's CDR3 is CASGDRVNEKLFF. As DNA, the CDR3 is TGTGCCAGCGGAGACAGGGTAAATGAAAAACTGTTTTTT. The V and J genes are TRBV19 and TRBJ1-4, with 7 positions matching TRBD1. Trimming at V came to 9 bases and at J to 5 bases, leaving 6 bases not matched to a gene. CDR1 and CDR2 (germline): LNHDA, SQIVND (reference sequence). The CDR3 is 13 amino acids.

The chain is built from TRBV29-1 and TRBJ1-2; the match to TRBD1 covers 7 bases. Germline V gene lookup returns CDR1 SQVTM and CDR2 ANQGSEA. Unmatched junction bases numbered 10, after V lost 4 bases and J lost 8 bases. CDR3 size: 13 residues. For the CDR3, the DNA is TGCAGCGTTGTACGAGGACAGGCCGCGGGCTACACCTTC. Amino acid sequence: CSVVRGQAAGYTF.

The chain combines TRBV3-1 (or the pseudogene TRBV3-2) with TRBJ1-5; no clear D gene. Per germline, CDR1 LGHDT and CDR2 YNNKEL (reference sequence). Between the trimmed V and J ends, which lost 0 bases and 7 bases, there was a span of 7 bases. The CDR3 is 13 residues long. The CDR3: CASSQDRMQPQHF. The CDR3 DNA reads as TGTGCCAGCAGCCAAGATCGTATGCAGCCCCAGCATTTT.

The chain couples TRBV5-1 to TRBJ2-3, with 11 bases that match TRBD2. The V segment lost 2 bases and the J segment 1 base; nucleotides outside the gene matches: 3. Germline loops: CDR1 SGHRS, CDR2 YFSETQ. The CDR3 is 16 amino acids. In nucleotides, the CDR3 is TGCGCCAGCAGCTTCGAACTAGCGGGGGGCACAGATACGCAGTATTTT. The encoded protein is CASSFELAGGTDTQYF.

The J gene is TRBJ1-2, the V gene TRBV6-5, with D possibly TRBD1 on 6 matching bases. V was cut by 6 bases and J by 4 bases, with 18 bases left in between. CDR1 and CDR2 from the germline V gene are MNHEY and SVGAGI. This CDR3 is 15 amino acids long. The CDR3 loop reads CASRNYEGGAYGYTF. The CDR3 bases are TGTGCCAGCAGGAATTATGAGGGGGGGGCCTATGGCTACACCTTC.

The chain combines TRBV7-9 with TRBJ2-3; D is possibly TRBD1 (5 bases). Deletions cut 1 base from V and 2 bases from J, with 16 bases between. The CDR3 totals 17 residues. In germline, CDR1 is SEHNR, CDR2 FQNEAQ (reference sequence). CDR3 DNA: TGTGCCAGCAGCTTAGAGGTGACAGAAGATTTCACAGATACGCAGTATTTT. Amino acids: CASSLEVTEDFTDTQYF.

The J gene is TRBJ1-6, the V gene TRBV5-6; perhaps TRBD1 as D (5 bases). The CDR3 contains 14 residues. The V and J ends lost 3 bases and 11 bases respectively, with 15 bases between them. Germline V gene sequence: CDR1 SGHDT, CDR2 YYEEEE. Here the CDR3 DNA reads TGTGCCAGCAGCTCACTACAGGTCTGGACACCCCTCCACTTT. Protein sequence: CASSSLQVWTPLHF.